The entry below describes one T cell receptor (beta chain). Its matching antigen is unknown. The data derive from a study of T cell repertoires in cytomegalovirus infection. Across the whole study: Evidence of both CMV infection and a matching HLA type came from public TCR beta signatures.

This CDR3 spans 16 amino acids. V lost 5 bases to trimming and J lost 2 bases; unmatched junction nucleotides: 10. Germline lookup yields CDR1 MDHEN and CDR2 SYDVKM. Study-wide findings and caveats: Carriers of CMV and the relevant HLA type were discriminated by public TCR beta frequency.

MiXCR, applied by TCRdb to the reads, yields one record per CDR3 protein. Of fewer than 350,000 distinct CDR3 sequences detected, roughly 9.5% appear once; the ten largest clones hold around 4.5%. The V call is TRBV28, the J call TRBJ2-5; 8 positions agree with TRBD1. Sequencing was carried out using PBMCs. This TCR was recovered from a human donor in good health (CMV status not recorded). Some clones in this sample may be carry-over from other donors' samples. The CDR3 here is CASSTYTDREQETQYF. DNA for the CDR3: TGTGCCAGCAGTACCTACACGGACAGGGAGCAAGAGACCCAGTACTTC.